These 3 T cell receptor beta chains originate from one sample sequenced in a study of T cell responses to AZD1222 COVID-19 vaccine. Measured with immunoSEQ multiplex PCR; TCRdb has only the in-frame clones, and not every one. The sample shows about 100,000 clones, around 87% of them seen only once. The input for sequencing was peripheral blood, taken on day 0 of MenACWY control vaccination. The receptors were sampled from an adult in good health.

The chain couples TRBV4-3 to TRBJ2-1, with TRBD2 matching over 7 bases. This CDR3 contains 16 residues. Germline V gene lookup returns CDR1 LGHNA and CDR2 YSLEER. V lost 4 bases, J lost 6 bases, and 12 bases stayed unmatched. The CDR3 region has the DNA TGCGCCAGCAGCCGCGAAGGAGCGGGGCGGGTCAATGAGCAGTTCTTC. It specifies CASSREGAGRVNEQFF.

The chain joins TRBV15 to TRBJ2-4, with D unclear. The CDR3 consists of 14 residues. Germline CDR1 reads LNHNV; CDR2 reads YYDKDF (reference sequence). Trimming pared 0 bases from V and 2 bases from J, leaving 5 bases between. DNA of the CDR3: TGTGCCACCAGCAGAGATCGGACCAAAAACATTCAGTACTTC. This encodes CATSRDRTKNIQYF.

CDR3 DNA sequence: TGTGCCAGCAGGCGGACAGGGGACGGGGAGCAGTACTTC. This gives the protein CASRRTGDGEQYF. The V call is TRBV3-1 (or the pseudogene TRBV3-2), the J call TRBJ2-7; 9 bases match TRBD1. After removal of 6 bases from V and 7 bases from J, the junction contained 7 bases not matched to a gene. CDR1 and CDR2 (germline): LGHDT, YNNKEL (reference sequence). The length of the CDR3 is 13 residues.